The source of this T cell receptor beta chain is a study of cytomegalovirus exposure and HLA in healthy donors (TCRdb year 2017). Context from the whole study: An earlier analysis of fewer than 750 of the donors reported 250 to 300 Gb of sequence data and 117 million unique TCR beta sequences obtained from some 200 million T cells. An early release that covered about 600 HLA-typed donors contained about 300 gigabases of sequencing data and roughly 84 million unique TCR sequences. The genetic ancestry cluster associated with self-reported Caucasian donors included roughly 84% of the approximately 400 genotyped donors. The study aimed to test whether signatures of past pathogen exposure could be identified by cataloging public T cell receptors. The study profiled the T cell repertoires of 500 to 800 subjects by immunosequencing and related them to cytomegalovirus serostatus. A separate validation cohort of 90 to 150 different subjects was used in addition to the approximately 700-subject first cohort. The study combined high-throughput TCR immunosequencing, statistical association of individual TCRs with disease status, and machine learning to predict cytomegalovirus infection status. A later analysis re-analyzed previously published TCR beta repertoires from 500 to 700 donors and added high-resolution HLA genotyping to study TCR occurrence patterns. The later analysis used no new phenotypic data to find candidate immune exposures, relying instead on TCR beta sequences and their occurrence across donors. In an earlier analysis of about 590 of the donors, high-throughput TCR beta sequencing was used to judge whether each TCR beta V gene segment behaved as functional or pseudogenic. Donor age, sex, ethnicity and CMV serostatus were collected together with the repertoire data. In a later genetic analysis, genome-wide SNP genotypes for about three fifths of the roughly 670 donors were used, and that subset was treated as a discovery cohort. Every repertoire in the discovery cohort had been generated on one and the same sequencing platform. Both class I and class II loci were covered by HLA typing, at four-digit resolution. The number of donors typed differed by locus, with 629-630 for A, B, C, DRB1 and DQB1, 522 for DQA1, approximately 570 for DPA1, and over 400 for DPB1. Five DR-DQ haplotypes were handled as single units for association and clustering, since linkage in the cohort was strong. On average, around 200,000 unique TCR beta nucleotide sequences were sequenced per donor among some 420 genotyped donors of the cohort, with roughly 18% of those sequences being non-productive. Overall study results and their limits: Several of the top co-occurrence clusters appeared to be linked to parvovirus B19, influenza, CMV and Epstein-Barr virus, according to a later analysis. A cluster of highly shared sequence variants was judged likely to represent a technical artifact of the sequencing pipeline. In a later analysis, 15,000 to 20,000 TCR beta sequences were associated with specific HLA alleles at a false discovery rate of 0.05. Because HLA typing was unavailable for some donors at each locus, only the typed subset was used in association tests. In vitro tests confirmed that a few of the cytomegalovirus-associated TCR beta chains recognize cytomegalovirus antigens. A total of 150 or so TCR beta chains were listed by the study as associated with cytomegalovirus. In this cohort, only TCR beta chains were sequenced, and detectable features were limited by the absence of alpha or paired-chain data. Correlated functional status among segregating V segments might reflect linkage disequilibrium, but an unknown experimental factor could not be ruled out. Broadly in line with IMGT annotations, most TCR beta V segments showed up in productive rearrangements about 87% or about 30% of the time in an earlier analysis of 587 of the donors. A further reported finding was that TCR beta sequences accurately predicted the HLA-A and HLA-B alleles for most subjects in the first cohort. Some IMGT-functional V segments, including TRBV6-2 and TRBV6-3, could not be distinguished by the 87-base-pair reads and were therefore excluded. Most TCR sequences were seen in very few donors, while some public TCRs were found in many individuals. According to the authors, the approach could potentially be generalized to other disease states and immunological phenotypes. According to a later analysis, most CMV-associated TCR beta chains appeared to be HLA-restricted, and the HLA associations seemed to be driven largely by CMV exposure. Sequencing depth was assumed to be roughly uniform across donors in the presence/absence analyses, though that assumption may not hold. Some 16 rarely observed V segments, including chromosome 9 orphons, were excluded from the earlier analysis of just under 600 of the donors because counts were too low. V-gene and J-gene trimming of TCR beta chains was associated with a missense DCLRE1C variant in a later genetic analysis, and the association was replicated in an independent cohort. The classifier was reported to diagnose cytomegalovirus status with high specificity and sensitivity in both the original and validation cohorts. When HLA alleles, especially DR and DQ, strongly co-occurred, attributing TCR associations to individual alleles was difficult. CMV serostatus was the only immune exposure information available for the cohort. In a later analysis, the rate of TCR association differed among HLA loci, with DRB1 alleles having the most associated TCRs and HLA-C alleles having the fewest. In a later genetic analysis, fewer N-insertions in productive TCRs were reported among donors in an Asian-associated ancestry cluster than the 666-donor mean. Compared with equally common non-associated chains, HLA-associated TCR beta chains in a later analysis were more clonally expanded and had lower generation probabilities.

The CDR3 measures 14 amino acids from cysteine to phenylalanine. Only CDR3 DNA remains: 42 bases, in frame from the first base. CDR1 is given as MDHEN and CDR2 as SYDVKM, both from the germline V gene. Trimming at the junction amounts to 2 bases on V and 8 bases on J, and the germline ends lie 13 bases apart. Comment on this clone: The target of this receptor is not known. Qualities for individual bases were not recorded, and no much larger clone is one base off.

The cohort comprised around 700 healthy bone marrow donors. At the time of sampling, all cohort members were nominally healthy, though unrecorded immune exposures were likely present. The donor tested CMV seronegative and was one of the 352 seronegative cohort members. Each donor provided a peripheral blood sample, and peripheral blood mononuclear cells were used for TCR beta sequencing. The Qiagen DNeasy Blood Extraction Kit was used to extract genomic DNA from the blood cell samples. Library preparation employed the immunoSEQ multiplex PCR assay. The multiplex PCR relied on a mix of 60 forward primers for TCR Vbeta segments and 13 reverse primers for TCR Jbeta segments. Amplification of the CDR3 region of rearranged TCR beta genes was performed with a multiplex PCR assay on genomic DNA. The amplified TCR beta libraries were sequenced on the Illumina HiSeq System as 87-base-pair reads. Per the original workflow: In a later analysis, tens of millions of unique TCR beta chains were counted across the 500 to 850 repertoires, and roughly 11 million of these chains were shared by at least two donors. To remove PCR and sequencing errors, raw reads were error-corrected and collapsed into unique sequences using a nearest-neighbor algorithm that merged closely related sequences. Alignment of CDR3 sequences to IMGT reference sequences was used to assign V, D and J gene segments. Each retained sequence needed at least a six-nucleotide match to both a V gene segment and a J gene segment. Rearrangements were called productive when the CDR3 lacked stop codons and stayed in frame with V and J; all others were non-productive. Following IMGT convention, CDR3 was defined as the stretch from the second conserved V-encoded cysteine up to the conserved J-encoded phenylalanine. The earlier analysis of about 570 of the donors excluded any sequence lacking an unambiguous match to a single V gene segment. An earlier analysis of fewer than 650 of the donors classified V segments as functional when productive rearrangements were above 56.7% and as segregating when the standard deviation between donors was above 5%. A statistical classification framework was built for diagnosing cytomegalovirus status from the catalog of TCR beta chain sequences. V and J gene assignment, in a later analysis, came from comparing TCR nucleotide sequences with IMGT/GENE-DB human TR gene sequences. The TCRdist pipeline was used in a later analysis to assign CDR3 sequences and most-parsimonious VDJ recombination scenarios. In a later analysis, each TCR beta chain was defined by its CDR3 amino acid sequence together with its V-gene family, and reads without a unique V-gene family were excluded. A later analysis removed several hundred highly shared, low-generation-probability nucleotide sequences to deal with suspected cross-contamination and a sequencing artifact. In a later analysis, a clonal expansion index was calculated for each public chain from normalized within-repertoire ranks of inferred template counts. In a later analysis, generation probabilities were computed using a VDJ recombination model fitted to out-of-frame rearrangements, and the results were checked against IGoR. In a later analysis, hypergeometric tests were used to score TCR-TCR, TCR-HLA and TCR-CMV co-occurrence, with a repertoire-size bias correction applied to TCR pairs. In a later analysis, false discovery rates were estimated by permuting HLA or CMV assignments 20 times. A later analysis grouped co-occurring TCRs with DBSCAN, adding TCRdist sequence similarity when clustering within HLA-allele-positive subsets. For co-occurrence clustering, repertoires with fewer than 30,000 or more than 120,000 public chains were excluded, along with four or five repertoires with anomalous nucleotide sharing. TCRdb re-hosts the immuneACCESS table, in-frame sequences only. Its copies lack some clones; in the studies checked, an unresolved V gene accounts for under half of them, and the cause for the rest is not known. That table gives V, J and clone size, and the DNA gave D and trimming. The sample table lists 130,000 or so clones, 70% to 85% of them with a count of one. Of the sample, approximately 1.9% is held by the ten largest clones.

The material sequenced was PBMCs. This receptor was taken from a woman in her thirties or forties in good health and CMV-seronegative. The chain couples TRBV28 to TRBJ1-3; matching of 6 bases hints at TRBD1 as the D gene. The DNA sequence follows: TGTGCCAGCAGTTTAGCACAGGGTAGGGACACCATATATTTT. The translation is CASSLAQGRDTIYF.